The rows below give T cell receptor beta chains drawn from one sample of a study of blood T cell repertoires in COVID-19. Here immunoSEQ multiplex PCR was the method, and the copy in TCRdb shows in-frame clones only, minus some. The data contain 300,000 to 350,000 clones, 90% of them singletons. Sequencing was done on a sample of PBMCs or T cells enriched from blood (not recorded which). Receptor source: a woman aged 18-29 years with acute COVID-19. CDR3s include the opening cysteine and the closing phenylalanine or tryptophan. D genes are given only for firm matches. Where a row states a size, it is once, few, many or the class of an expanded clone; other rows omit it.

14	.	few	TRBV7-9	TRBJ2-7	CASSPGQPPWEQYF	TGTGCCAGCAGCCCAGGACAGCCCCCGTGGGAGCAGTACTTC
15	TRBD1	few	TRBV18	TRBJ1-2	CASSRTDRGLDGYTF	TGTGCCAGCTCACGGACGGACAGGGGGCTCGATGGCTACACCTTC
15	.	.	TRBV7-3	TRBJ2-3	CASSLTSGETDTQYF	TGTGCCAGCAGTTTAACGTCGGGAGAGACAGATACGCAGTATTTT
17	.	.	TRBV5-1	TRBJ1-4	CASSLGFEGATNEKLFF	TGCGCCAGCAGCTTGGGTTTCGAGGGGGCAACTAATGAAAAACTGTTTTTT
12	.	few	TRBV29-1	TRBJ2-7	CSVEVADYEQYF	TGCAGCGTTGAAGTTGCGGACTACGAGCAGTACTTC
15	TRBD1	.	TRBV13	TRBJ2-4	CASSLGRGRGTIQYF	TGTGCCAGCAGCTTAGGCAGGGGGCGAGGAACCATTCAGTACTTC
14	TRBD2	.	TRBV27	TRBJ2-1	CASRGLAGGNEQFF	TGTGCCAGCAGAGGTCTAGCGGGAGGCAATGAGCAGTTCTTC
15	TRBD1	.	TRBV4-1	TRBJ2-4	CASSPQGLAKNIQYF	TGCGCCAGCAGCCCACAGGGGCTAGCCAAAAACATTCAGTACTTC
18	TRBD2	.	TRBV11-3	TRBJ2-1	CASSAPRYNGRPANEQFF	TGTGCCAGCAGCGCCCCCCGATATAACGGGAGGCCGGCCAATGAGCAGTTCTTC
14	TRBD1	.	TRBV5-1	TRBJ2-7	CASAPGQTSQEQYF	TGCGCCAGTGCCCCGGGACAGACGAGTCAAGAGCAGTACTTC
16	TRBD1	.	TRBV15	TRBJ2-6	CATSRDRVPGANVLTF	TGTGCCACCAGCAGGGACAGGGTACCCGGGGCCAACGTCCTGACTTTC
16	.	.	TRBV19	TRBJ2-2	CASSIYEGGGTGELFF	TGTGCCAGTAGTATTTATGAGGGAGGAGGCACCGGGGAGCTGTTTTTT
19	.	.	TRBV18	TRBJ1-3	CASSPPPGAGKVAGNTIYF	TGTGCCAGCTCACCACCACCGGGCGCAGGGAAGGTGGCTGGAAACACCATATATTTT
13	TRBD2	.	TRBV6-1	TRBJ2-7	CASSETSGTRPYF	TGTGCCAGCAGTGAGACTAGCGGGACACGGCCGTACTTC
16	TRBD2	.	TRBV7-6	TRBJ2-2	CASSSSLAGVAGELFF	TGTGCCAGCAGCTCGTCGTTAGCGGGAGTAGCCGGGGAGCTGTTTTTT
13	.	.	TRBV19	TRBJ1-5	CASSGAANQPQHF	TGTGCCAGTAGTGGGGCGGCGAATCAGCCCCAGCATTTT
16	TRBD1	once	TRBV5-6	TRBJ1-1	CASSLRGGTGLTEAFF	TGTGCCAGCAGCTTGAGGGGCGGGACAGGCTTAACTGAAGCTTTCTTT
12	.	.	TRBV10-3	TRBJ1-3	CAISSDGNTIYF	TGTGCCATCAGCTCAGATGGAAACACCATATATTTT
18	.	.	TRBV6-4	TRBJ1-5	CASSDSIRMPGSNQPQHF	TGTGCCAGCAGTGACTCAATACGCATGCCGGGAAGCAATCAGCCCCAGCATTTT
13	TRBD1	.	TRBV19	TRBJ1-3	CASTPRQGWAIYF	TGTGCCAGTACGCCCCGACAGGGCTGGGCCATATATTTT
15	TRBD2	.	TRBV10-2	TRBJ2-1	CASRVAGVSYNEQFF	TGCGCCAGCAGGGTAGCGGGAGTCTCGTACAATGAGCAGTTCTTC
12	.	.	TRBV28	TRBJ1-2	CASSFADYGYTF	TGTGCCAGCAGTTTTGCGGACTATGGCTACACCTTC
11	.	.	TRBV29-1	TRBJ1-4	CSAGSGGKLFF	TGCAGCGCTGGAAGCGGGGGAAAACTGTTTTTT
19	TRBD2	.	TRBV5-1	TRBJ2-5	CATRHGLAGGPLGGETQYF	TGCGCCACTCGCCACGGACTAGCGGGAGGGCCATTGGGTGGAGAGACCCAGTACTTC
13	.	few	TRBV5-6	TRBJ1-1	CASSFALGTEAFF	TGTGCCAGCAGCTTCGCCCTCGGCACTGAAGCTTTCTTT
17	TRBD2	.	TRBV5-1	TRBJ2-3	CASSLEASGYVTDTQYF	TGCGCCAGCAGCTTGGAGGCTAGCGGATACGTCACAGATACGCAGTATTTT
17	TRBD2	once	TRBV4-1	TRBJ2-3	CASSQGVSGTFTDTQYF	TGCGCCAGCAGCCAAGGGGTCAGCGGGACCTTCACAGATACGCAGTATTTT
14	.	.	TRBV15	TRBJ2-2	CATSRLGADGELFF	TGTGCCACCAGCAGACTGGGGGCCGACGGGGAGCTGTTTTTT
14	TRBD1	once	TRBV11-1	TRBJ1-1	CASSRTGANTEAFF	TGTGCCAGCAGCAGGACAGGAGCGAACACTGAAGCTTTCTTT
14	.	.	TRBV14	TRBJ2-4	CASSPGSLQNIQYF	TGTGCCAGCAGCCCAGGGTCCCTACAAAACATTCAGTACTTC
14	TRBD1	.	TRBV28	TRBJ1-1	CASCPPGTGGAAFF	TGTGCCAGCTGCCCTCCTGGGACAGGGGGAGCCGCTTTCTTT
15	.	.	TRBV7-2	TRBJ1-1	CASSAFIAQGTEAFF	TGTGCCAGCAGCGCCTTCATAGCACAGGGTACTGAAGCTTTCTTT
14	.	.	TRBV5-1	TRBJ1-1	CASRQQGGNTEAFF	TGCGCCAGCAGGCAACAGGGTGGGAACACTGAAGCTTTCTTT
14	TRBD1	.	TRBV19	TRBJ1-1	CASRGDRMNTEAFF	TGTGCCAGTAGGGGGGACAGGATGAACACTGAAGCTTTCTTT
15	.	.	TRBV15	TRBJ1-4	CATSRDRANNEKLFF	TGTGCCACCAGCAGAGACAGGGCTAATAATGAAAAACTGTTTTTT
16	.	.	TRBV4-1	TRBJ1-2	CASSQPLSGLERGYTF	TGCGCCAGCAGCCAACCCCTTTCAGGGTTGGAGAGGGGCTACACCTTC
15	.	.	TRBV7-2	TRBJ1-4	CASSLAGGLGEKLFF	TGTGCCAGCAGCTTAGCCGGGGGGCTGGGAGAAAAACTGTTTTTT
15	TRBD2	once	TRBV27	TRBJ2-1	CASSLREGLHNEQFF	TGTGCCAGCAGTTTACGGGAGGGCCTCCACAATGAGCAGTTCTTC
17	TRBD2	.	TRBV19	TRBJ2-1	CASSIRPLAGGRGEQFF	TGTGCCAGTAGTATCCGCCCTTTAGCGGGAGGGAGAGGTGAGCAGTTCTTC
16	.	.	TRBV7-9	TRBJ1-4	CASSLDAGPLDEKLFF	TGTGCCAGCAGCTTAGATGCGGGCCCGCTGGATGAAAAACTGTTTTTT
16	TRBD1	once	TRBV9	TRBJ2-1	CASSVGLDRAYNEQFF	TGTGCCAGCAGCGTAGGATTGGACAGGGCCTACAATGAGCAGTTCTTC
16	TRBD2	.	TRBV5-4	TRBJ2-5	CASSPQLAGNEETQYF	TGTGCCAGCAGCCCCCAACTAGCGGGAAACGAAGAGACCCAGTACTTC
13	.	.	TRBV5-1	TRBJ2-1	CASRLSSYNEQFF	TGCGCCAGCAGGCTTAGCTCCTACAATGAGCAGTTCTTC
14	.	few	TRBV27	TRBJ2-5	CASTPYGGRETQYF	TGTGCCAGCACACCCTATGGGGGCAGGGAGACCCAGTACTTC
16	TRBD1	.	TRBV6-5	TRBJ2-5	CASSYPRTGAQETQYF	TGTGCCAGCAGTTACCCTCGGACAGGGGCTCAAGAGACCCAGTACTTC
16	TRBD2	once	TRBV6-5	TRBJ2-2	CASSYSFQREIRELFF	TGTGCCAGCAGTTACTCGTTCCAGCGGGAGATCAGGGAGCTGTTTTTT
15	TRBD2	.	TRBV11-3	TRBJ2-1	CASSIRGSSYNEQFF	TGTGCCAGCAGCATTCGCGGGAGCTCCTACAATGAGCAGTTCTTC
14	.	.	TRBV12-5	TRBJ1-2	CASGLPQGRHGYTF	TGTGCTAGTGGTTTGCCACAGGGAAGGCATGGCTACACCTTC
14	.	once	TRBV5-1	TRBJ1-2	CASSPTGGTDGYTF	TGCGCCAGCAGTCCGACGGGTGGAACGGATGGCTACACCTTC
16	.	.	TRBV15	TRBJ1-5	CATSRPNGRGDQPQHF	TGTGCCACCAGCAGACCAAACGGGAGGGGTGATCAGCCCCAGCATTTT
13	.	.	TRBV13	TRBJ2-3	CASSGQSTDTQYF	TGTGCCAGCAGCGGGCAGAGCACAGATACGCAGTATTTT
16	TRBD1	.	TRBV7-3	TRBJ1-2	CASSPGDSRKRRGYTF	TGTGCCAGCAGCCCAGGGGACAGCCGAAAGCGACGGGGCTACACCTTC
14	.	.	TRBV19	TRBJ1-1	CASSYPGRSTEAFF	TGTGCCAGTAGTTATCCCGGGAGGAGCACTGAAGCTTTCTTT
16	TRBD2	.	TRBV30	TRBJ2-3	CAWNLHGTSAADTQYF	TGTGCCTGGAACCTACACGGGACTAGCGCAGCAGATACGCAGTATTTT